These 9 T cell receptor beta chains came from one sample sequenced in a study of molecular identifiers for immune sequencing clone quantification (dated by TCRdb to the late 2010s). Library prep was done by PCR. The listed sequencing device is Illumina HiSeq 4000. TCRdb cleaned the public reads at Q25 with fastp, built clones with MiXCR and kept in-frame beta chains. Records with the same CDR3 protein are collapsed into one entry carrying the most frequent genes and DNA. Here the sample has approximately 35,000 distinct CDR3 sequences; about 18% occur a single time. Approximately 1% of the sample is held by the ten biggest clonotypes. The sample taken for sequencing was naive CD8+ T cells from blood, with Jurkat cell RNA spiked in. The sample's cell subset or site, from its label and the paper: FACS-sorted CD8+CD4-CCR7+CD45RA+ naive T cells. The receptors derive from a human donor in good health. Some libraries in this study had Jurkat cell RNA spiked in.

This clonotype was picked up a small number of times. No conserved phenylalanine or tryptophan is present at the end of the CDR3, so a read error is the likely explanation. V gene TRBV4-1 combines with J gene TRBJ1-1, with D unclear. Trimming removed 0 bases from V and 5 bases from J, with 7 bases in between. Germline V gene sequence: CDR1 MGHRA, CDR2 YSYEKL. CDR3 length: 13 amino acids. CDR3 sequence: CASSQDGVTEAFS. In nucleotides, the CDR3 is TGCGCCAGCAGCCAAGATGGGGTAACTGAAGCTTTCTCT.

Many counts were recorded for this clonotype. This sequence joins TRBV19 and TRBJ1-1; TRBD1 might be the D (6 bases). Trimming removed 5 bases at V and 6 bases at J, with 19 bases between. The germline V gene has CDR1 LNHDA and CDR2 SQIVND (reference sequence). The CDR3 is 15 residues long. The CDR3 loop reads CASSEYPQGSAEAFF. The CDR3 DNA sequence: TGTGCCAGTAGTGAATACCCCCAGGGGTCCGCTGAAGCTTTCTTT.

This clonotype was detected ten times or more. This chain links TRBV12-3 or TRBV12-4 with TRBJ2-7; no clear D. The V end lost 6 bases, the J end lost 2 bases, and 8 bases lay between the germline ends. The CDR3 consists of 12 residues. The CDR3 sequence: CASSRSTYEQYF. The CDR3, as DNA: TGTGCCAGCAGCCGCTCTACCTACGAGCAGTACTTC.

The J gene is TRBJ2-1, the V gene TRBV7-9; perhaps TRBD1 as D (6 bases). This CDR3 is 13 amino acids long. Per germline, CDR1 SEHNR and CDR2 FQNEAQ (reference sequence). Trimming pared 4 bases from V and 9 bases from J, leaving 13 bases between. The CDR3 DNA follows: TGTGCCAGCAGCTCACCGAGGGGGTCTGAGCAGTTCTTC. It is translated as CASSSPRGSEQFF. The full variable domain, rest sourced from reference TRBV7-9 and TRBJ2-1, is DTGVSQNPRHKITKRGQNVTFRCDPISEHNRLYWYRQTLGQGPEFLTYFQNEAQLEKSRLLSDRFSAERPKGSFSTLEIQRTEQGDSAMYLCASSSPRGSEQFFGPGTRLTVL.

The chain joins TRBV27 to TRBJ2-7; possible D gene TRBD1, 7 bases. This CDR3 comprises 14 residues. Germline V lookup: CDR1 MNHEY, CDR2 SMNVEV (reference sequence). V was trimmed by 3 bases and J by 4 bases, leaving 13 bases between them. In DNA form, the CDR3 reads TGTGCCAGCAGTTTGACAGGGAGCGGGTACGAGCAGTACTTC. Protein: CASSLTGSGYEQYF.

V and J are TRBV20-1 and TRBJ2-7; D is possibly TRBD2 (6 bases). CDR3 size: 16 residues. V was shortened by 3 bases and J by 3 bases, with 21 bases between the two germline ends. Per the germline V gene, CDR1 is DFQATT and CDR2 is SNEGSKA (reference sequence). Here the CDR3 DNA reads TGCAGTGCTAGCGAGGCAGGGACTCGCGGGATCTACGAGCAGTACTTC. Its protein product is CSASEAGTRGIYEQYF.

The table lists this clonotype with many counts. The chain uses TRBV7-7 and TRBJ2-5; 8 nucleotides align to TRBD1. CDR1 is SSHAT and CDR2 is FNYEAQ in the germline V gene (reference sequence). The CDR3 covers 14 residues. V was clipped by 1 base and J by 5 bases; unmatched bases: 3. CDR3 DNA sequence: TGTGCCAGCAGCTTAGGGGCAGGGGGCGAGACCCAGTACTTC. Translation gives CASSLGAGGETQYF.

Note on this clonotype: Possible read error: a much larger clone is one base away. V is TRBV9 and J is TRBJ2-5; D gene ambiguous. The CDR3 totals 12 residues. CDR1 is SGDLS and CDR2 is YYNGEE in the germline V gene. Here the CDR3 DNA reads TGTGCCAGCAGCGGGGCCGAGGAGACCCGGTACTTC. It encodes CASSGAEETRYF.

This clonotype was counted at least ten times. This chain connects TRBV14 to TRBJ2-7, with a tentative D call TRBD1 (5 bases). The germline V gene has CDR1 SGHDN and CDR2 FVKESK. V was pared by 4 bases and J by 2 bases, with 12 bases between. The CDR3 extends over 14 amino acids. The CDR3 coding sequence is TGTGCCAGCAGCCTAAGGGGCGCCGCCTACGAGCAGTACTTC. It is translated as CASSLRGAAYEQYF.